This TCR beta chain was documented in a study of shared clonotypes between healthy human individuals. Measured with immunoSEQ multiplex PCR; TCRdb has only the in-frame clones, and not every one. The sample has some 2.1 million clones, around 95% seen once. Study-wide findings and caveats: Naive subsets usually exceeded memory subsets in estimated richness.

This clone was seen more than once but under ten times. Its antigen remains unknown. The CDR3 sequence is 13 residues long. Between the trimmed V and J ends, which lost 3 bases and 2 bases, there was a span of 7 bases. Germline V gene data show CDR1 as SEHNR and CDR2 as FQNEAQ (reference sequence). Memory CD4+ cells were the fraction left after CD45RA+ naive selection. V is TRBV7-9 and J is TRBJ1-2; D unresolved. Sequencing was carried out using naive CD4+ T cells sorted from blood. The subset denotes: CD45RA+ positively selected. The TCR was taken from a man between 18 and 35 years old in good health. This chain's CDR3 is CASSLGVNYGYTF. In DNA, the CDR3 is TGTGCCAGCAGCTTGGGCGTCAACTATGGCTACACCTTC.